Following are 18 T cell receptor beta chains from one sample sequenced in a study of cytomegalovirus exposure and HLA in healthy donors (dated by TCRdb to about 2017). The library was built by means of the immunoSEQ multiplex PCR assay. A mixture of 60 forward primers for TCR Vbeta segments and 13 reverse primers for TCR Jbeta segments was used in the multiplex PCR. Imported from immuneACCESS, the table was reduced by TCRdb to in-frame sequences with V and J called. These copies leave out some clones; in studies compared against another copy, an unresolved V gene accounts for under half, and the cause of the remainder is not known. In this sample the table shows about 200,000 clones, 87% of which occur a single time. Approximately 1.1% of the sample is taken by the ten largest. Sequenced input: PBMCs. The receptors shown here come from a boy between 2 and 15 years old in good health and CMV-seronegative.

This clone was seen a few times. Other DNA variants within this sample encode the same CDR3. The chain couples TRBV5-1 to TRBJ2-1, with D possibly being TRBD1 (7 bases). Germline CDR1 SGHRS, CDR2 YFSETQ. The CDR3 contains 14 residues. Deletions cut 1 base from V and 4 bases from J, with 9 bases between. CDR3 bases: TGCGCCAGCAGCTTGTCAGGGGGGTACAATGAGCAGTTCTTC. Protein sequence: CASSLSGGYNEQFF. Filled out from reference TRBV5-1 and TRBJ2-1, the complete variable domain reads KAGVTQTPRYLIKTRGQQVTLSCSPISGHRSVSWYQQTPGQGLQFLFEYFSETQRNKGNFPGRFSGRQFSNSRSEMNVSTLELGDSALYLCASSLSGGYNEQFFGPGTRLTVL.

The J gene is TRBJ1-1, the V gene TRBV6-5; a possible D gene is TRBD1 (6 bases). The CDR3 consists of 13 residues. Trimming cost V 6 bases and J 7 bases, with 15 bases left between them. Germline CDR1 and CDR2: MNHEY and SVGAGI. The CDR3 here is CASREDSGFEAFF. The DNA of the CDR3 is TGTGCCAGCAGGGAGGACAGCGGATTTGAAGCTTTCTTT.

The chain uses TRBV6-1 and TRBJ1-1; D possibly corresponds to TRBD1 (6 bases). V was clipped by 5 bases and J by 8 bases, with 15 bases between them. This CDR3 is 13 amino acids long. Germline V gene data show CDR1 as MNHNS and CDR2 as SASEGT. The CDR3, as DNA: TGTGCCAGCAGTTCACACCTGACAGGCGAAGCTTTCTTT. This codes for CASSSHLTGEAFF.

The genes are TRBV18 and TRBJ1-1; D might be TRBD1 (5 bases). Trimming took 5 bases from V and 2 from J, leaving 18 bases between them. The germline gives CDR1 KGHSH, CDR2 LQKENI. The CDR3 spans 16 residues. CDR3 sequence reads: CASSVLEGTSNTEAFF. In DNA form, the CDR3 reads TGTGCCAGCTCAGTTTTGGAGGGGACTTCAAACACTGAAGCTTTCTTT.

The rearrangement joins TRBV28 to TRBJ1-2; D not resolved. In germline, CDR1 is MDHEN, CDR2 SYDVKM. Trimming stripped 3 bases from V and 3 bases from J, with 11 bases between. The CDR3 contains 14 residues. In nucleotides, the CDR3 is TGTGCCAGCAGTTTGAGGTTTCTACACTATGGCTACACCTTC. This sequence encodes CASSLRFLHYGYTF.

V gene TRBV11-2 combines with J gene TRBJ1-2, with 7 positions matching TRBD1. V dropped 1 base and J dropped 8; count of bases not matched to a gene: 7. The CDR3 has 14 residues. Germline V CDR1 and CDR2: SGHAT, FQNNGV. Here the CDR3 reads CASSLVNRGDGYTF. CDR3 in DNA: TGTGCCAGCAGCTTAGTCAACAGGGGTGACGGCTACACCTTC.

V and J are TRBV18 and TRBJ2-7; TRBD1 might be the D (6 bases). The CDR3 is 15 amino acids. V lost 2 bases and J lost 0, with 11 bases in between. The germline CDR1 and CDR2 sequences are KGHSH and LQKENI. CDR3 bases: TGTGCCAGCTCACCAGAGGACAGAAGCTCCTACGAGCAGTACTTC. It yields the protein CASSPEDRSSYEQYF.

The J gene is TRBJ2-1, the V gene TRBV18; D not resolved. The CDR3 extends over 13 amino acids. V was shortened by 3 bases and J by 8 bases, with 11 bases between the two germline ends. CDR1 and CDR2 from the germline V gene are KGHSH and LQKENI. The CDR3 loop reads CASSPPSVDEQFF. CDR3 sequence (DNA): TGTGCCAGCTCACCCCCTAGTGTCGATGAGCAGTTCTTC.

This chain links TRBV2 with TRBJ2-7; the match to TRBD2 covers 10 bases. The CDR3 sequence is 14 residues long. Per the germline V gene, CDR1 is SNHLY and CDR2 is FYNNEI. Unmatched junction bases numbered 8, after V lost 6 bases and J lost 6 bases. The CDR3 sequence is CASRIAGGNIEQYF. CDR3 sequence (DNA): TGTGCCAGCAGAATAGCGGGGGGCAACATCGAGCAGTACTTC.

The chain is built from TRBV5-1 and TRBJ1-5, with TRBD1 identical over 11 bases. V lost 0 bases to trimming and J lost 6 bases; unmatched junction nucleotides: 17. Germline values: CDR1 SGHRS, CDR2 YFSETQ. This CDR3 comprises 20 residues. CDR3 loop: CASSLGIPGQGGGMLQPQHF. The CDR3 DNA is TGCGCCAGCAGCTTGGGTATTCCGGGACAGGGGGGTGGGATGCTTCAGCCCCAGCATTTT.

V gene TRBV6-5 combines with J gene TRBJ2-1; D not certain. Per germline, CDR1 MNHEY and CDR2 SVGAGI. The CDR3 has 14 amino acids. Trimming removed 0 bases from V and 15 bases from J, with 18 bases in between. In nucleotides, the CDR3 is TGTGCCAGCAGTTACTCGACTGGGTTATTTCAGCCGTTCTTC. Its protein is CASSYSTGLFQPFF.

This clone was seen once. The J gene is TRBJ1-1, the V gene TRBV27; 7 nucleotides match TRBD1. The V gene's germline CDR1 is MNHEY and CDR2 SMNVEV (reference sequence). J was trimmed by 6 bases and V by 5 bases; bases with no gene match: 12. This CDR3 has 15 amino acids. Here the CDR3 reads CASSPRTGLSPEAFF. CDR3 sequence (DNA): TGTGCCAGCAGTCCACGGACAGGCCTTTCCCCTGAAGCTTTCTTT.

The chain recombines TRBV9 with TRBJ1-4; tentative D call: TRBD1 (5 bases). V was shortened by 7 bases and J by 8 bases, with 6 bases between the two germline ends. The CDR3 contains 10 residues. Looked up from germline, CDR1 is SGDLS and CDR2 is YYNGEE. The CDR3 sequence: CASGGEKLFF. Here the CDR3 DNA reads TGTGCCAGCGGGGGGGAAAAACTGTTTTTT.

DNA of the CDR3: TGTGCCAGCAGCCGGACAGGGACGGGGCCCCAGCATTTT. Protein sequence: CASSRTGTGPQHF. V is TRBV7-9 and J is TRBJ1-5, with 8 bases fitting TRBD1. There are 13 residues in the CDR3. Germline assignment: CDR1 SEHNR and CDR2 FQNEAQ (reference sequence). The V gene end was trimmed by 5 bases and the J gene end by 9 bases; junction bases not matched to a gene: 6.

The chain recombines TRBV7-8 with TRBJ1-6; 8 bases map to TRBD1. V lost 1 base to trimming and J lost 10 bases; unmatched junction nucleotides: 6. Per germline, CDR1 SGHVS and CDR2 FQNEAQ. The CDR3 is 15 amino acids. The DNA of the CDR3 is TGTGCCAGCAGCTTAGAAGGGACAGGATTCTCACCCCTCCACTTT. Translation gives CASSLEGTGFSPLHF.

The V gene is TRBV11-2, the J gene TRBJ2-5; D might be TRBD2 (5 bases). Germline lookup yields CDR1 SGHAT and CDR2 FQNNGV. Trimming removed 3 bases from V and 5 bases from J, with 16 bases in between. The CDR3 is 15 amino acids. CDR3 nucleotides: TGTGCCAGCAGCTTTGGGCCTACGTGGGAGGAGACCCAGTACTTC. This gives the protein CASSFGPTWEETQYF.

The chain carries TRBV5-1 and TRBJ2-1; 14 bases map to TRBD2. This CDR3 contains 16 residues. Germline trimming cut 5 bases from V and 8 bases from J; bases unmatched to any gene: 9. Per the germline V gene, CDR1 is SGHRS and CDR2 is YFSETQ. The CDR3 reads CASRRGLAGDIYEQFF. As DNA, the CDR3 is TGCGCCAGCAGACGGGGACTAGCGGGAGATATCTATGAGCAGTTCTTC.

The CDR3 coding sequence is TGTGCCAGTAGTACGGCGGGATGGTACGAGCAGTACTTC. Protein: CASSTAGWYEQYF. This chain connects TRBV19 to TRBJ2-7, with D maybe TRBD2 (6 bases). V was pared by 4 bases and J by 4 bases, with 11 bases between. CDR3 length: 13 amino acids. Germline-derived CDR1 and CDR2 are LNHDA and SQIVND (reference sequence).